These 10 T cell receptor beta chains share one sample of origin, sequenced in a study of shared clonotypes between healthy human individuals (dated by TCRdb to the early 2020s). The library relied on the immunoSEQ multiplex PCR assay. TCRdb limited this immuneACCESS table to in-frame rearrangements with V and J called. A share of clones is missing; checked studies link under half to unresolved V genes, and the rest is unexplained. This sample is represented by roughly 640,000 clones; 97% of them were singletons. 0.045% to 0.07% of the sample goes to the ten largest clones. The sequencing sample was made of naive CD4+ T cells sorted from blood. This specimen's cell subset or site label, per the study, means: CD45RA+ positively selected. These receptor sequences come from a woman in her 30s in good health.

The chain links TRBV28 to TRBJ1-2, with no clear D. Germline loops: CDR1 MDHEN, CDR2 SYDVKM. There are 14 residues in the CDR3. The V and J ends lost 5 bases and 6 bases respectively, with 16 bases between them. CDR3 DNA sequence: TGTGCCAGCAGTCGTCATTACGGTTCCGATGGCTACACCTTC. Translating gives CASSRHYGSDGYTF.

Regarding this clone: Other nucleotide sequences in the sample specify the same CDR3. This chain joins TRBV28 and TRBJ2-7; D gene ambiguous. The CDR3 totals 10 residues. V shed 5 bases and J shed 3 bases, with 2 bases lying between them. Germline V CDR1 and CDR2: MDHEN, SYDVKM. In DNA, the CDR3 is TGTGCCAGCAGTCTCTACGAGCAGTACTTC. Translating it yields CASSLYEQYF.

The chain is built from TRBV19 and TRBJ1-1; D not certain. Trimming pared 3 bases from V and 3 bases from J, leaving 14 bases between. This CDR3 is 15 amino acids long. CDR1 is LNHDA, CDR2 SQIVND, per germline (reference sequence). The CDR3 sequence: CASSIARQADTEAFF. The CDR3 nucleotides are TGTGCCAGTAGTATCGCCAGACAAGCGGACACTGAAGCTTTCTTT.

This clone was recorded once. This chain uses TRBV10-3 with TRBJ1-4; D gene unclear. CDR3 length: 14 amino acids. Looked up from germline, CDR1 is ENHRY and CDR2 is SYGVKD. V lost 3 bases and J lost 0, with 5 bases in between. The CDR3 nucleotides are TGTGCCATCAGTGACAGGCCAACTAATGAAAAACTGTTTTTT. This encodes CAISDRPTNEKLFF.

The chain has TRBV4-2 and TRBJ1-3, with a weak D call TRBD1 (6 bases). Germline lookup yields CDR1 LGHNA and CDR2 YNFKEQ. Deletions cut 2 bases from V and 0 bases from J, with 11 bases between. The CDR3 contains 16 residues. CDR3 bases: TGTGCCAGCAGCCAATCGGACAGTTTCTCTGGAAACACCATATATTTT. It translates to CASSQSDSFSGNTIYF.

In the case of this clone: Additional DNA sequences in this sample encode the identical CDR3. V is TRBV18 and J is TRBJ2-6; D unresolved. This CDR3 contains 14 residues. Germline CDR1 KGHSH, CDR2 LQKENI. The ends were cut back, 2 bases at V and 3 bases at J, with 5 bases in the middle. In DNA form, the CDR3 reads TGTGCCAGCTCACCATCGGGTGGGGCCAACGTCCTGACTTTC. Its protein is CASSPSGGANVLTF. The variable domain in full, with the rest retrieved from reference TRBV18 and TRBJ2-6, is NAGVMQNPRHLVRRRGQEARLRCSPMKGHSHVYWYRQLPEEGLKFMVYLQKENIIDESGMPKERFSAEFPKEGPSILRIQQVVRGDSAAYFCASSPSGGANVLTFGAGSRLTVL.

This chain links TRBV9 with TRBJ2-1; D possibly corresponds to TRBD2 (5 bases). This CDR3 has 14 amino acids. V lost 3 bases and J lost 3, with 10 bases in between. The V gene's germline CDR1 is SGDLS and CDR2 YYNGEE. The CDR3 protein is CASSARGGYNEQFF. The DNA for the CDR3 is TGTGCCAGCAGCGCCCGGGGTGGCTACAATGAGCAGTTCTTC.

V and J are TRBV28 and TRBJ1-2, with no clear D. From germline, CDR1 is MDHEN and CDR2 SYDVKM. V was clipped by 5 bases and J by 0 bases, with 13 bases between them. The CDR3 is made up of 15 amino acids. CDR3 sequence (DNA): TGTGCCAGCAGTCGCCGGGATAGTACTAACTATGGCTACACCTTC. Protein sequence: CASSRRDSTNYGYTF.

The chain employs TRBV7-9 and TRBJ1-1; TRBD1 is a possible D gene (6 bases). Germline CDR1 reads SEHNR; CDR2 reads FQNEAQ (reference sequence). The CDR3 sequence is 16 residues long. Trimming removed 7 bases from V and 4 bases from J, with 22 bases in between. CDR3 sequence reads: CASTPWGRGVGTEAFF. Here the CDR3 DNA reads TGTGCCAGCACCCCGTGGGGGAGGGGGGTAGGCACTGAAGCTTTCTTT.

This clone was picked up one time. CDR3 loop: CATGAPLQPQHF. DNA for the CDR3: TGTGCCACGGGGGCCCCTCTTCAGCCCCAGCATTTT. V usage is TRBV28 and J usage is TRBJ1-5; possible D gene TRBD1, 6 bases. CDR3 size: 12 residues. Per germline, CDR1 MDHEN and CDR2 SYDVKM. The germline V and J ends were trimmed by 10 bases and 6 bases, with 13 bases remaining between them.